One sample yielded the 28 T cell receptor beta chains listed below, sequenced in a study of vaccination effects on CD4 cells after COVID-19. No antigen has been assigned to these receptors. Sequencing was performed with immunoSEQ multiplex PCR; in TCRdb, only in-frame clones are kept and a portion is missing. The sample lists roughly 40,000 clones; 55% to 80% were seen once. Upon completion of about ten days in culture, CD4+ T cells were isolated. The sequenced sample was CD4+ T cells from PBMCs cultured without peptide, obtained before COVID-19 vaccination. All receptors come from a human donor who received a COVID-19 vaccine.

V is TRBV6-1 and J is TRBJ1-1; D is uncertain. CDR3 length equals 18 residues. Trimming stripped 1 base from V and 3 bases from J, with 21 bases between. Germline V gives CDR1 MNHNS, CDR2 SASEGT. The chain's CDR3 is CASSEGTVWAYKDTEAFF. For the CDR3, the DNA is TGTGCCAGCAGTGAAGGGACGGTCTGGGCCTACAAGGACACTGAAGCTTTCTTT.

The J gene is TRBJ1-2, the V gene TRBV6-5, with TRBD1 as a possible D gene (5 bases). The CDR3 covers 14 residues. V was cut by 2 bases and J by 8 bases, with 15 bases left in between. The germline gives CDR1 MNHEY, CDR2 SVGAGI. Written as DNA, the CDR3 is TGTGCCAGCAGTTACGACCATGCAGGGTACGGCTACACCTTC. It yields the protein CASSYDHAGYGYTF.

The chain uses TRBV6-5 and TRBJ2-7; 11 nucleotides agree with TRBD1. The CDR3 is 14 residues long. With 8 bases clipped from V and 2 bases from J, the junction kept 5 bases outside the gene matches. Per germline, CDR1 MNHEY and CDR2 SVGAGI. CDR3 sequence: CASRRDRGTYEQYF. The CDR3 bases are TGTGCCAGCCGCCGGGACAGGGGGACCTACGAGCAGTACTTC.

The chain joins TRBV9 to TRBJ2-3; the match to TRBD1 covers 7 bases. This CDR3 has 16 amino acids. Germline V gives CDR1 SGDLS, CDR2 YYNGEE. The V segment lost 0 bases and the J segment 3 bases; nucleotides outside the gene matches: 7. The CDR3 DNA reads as TGTGCCAGCAGCGTAGGGAGGACAGGTGGGACAGATACGCAGTATTTT. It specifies CASSVGRTGGTDTQYF.

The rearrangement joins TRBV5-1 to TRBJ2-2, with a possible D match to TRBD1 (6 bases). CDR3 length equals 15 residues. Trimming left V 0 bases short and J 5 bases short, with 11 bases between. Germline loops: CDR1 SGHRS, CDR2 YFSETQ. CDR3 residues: CASSLARGGTGELFF. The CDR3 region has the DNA TGCGCCAGCAGCTTGGCCAGGGGCGGGACCGGGGAGCTGTTTTTT.

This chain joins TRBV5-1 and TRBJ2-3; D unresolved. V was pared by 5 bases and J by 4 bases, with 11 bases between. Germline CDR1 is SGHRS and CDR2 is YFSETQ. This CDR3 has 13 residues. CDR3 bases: TGCGCCAGCAGTATCCAGCAGCCAGATACGCAGTATTTT. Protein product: CASSIQQPDTQYF. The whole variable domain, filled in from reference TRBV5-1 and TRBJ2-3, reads KAGVTQTPRYLIKTRGQQVTLSCSPISGHRSVSWYQQTPGQGLQFLFEYFSETQRNKGNFPGRFSGRQFSNSRSEMNVSTLELGDSALYLCASSIQQPDTQYFGPGTRLTVL.

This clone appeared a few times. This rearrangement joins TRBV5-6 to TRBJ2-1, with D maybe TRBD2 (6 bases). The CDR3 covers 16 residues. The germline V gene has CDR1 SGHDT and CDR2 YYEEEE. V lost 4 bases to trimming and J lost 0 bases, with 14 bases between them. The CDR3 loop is CASSRGGGVSYNEQFF. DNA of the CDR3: TGTGCCAGCAGCCGGGGCGGCGGGGTCTCCTACAATGAGCAGTTCTTC.

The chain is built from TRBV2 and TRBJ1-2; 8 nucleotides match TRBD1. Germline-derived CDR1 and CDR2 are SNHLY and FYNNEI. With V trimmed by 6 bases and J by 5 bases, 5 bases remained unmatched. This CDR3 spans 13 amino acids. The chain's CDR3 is CASREQGVYGYTF. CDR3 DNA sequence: TGTGCCAGCAGAGAACAGGGGGTATATGGCTACACCTTC.

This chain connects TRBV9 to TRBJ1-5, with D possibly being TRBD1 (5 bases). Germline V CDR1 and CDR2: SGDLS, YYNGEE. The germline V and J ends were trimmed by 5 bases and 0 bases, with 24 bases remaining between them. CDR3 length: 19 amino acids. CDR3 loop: CASRILRHRDRYSNQPQHF. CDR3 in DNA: TGTGCCAGCAGAATATTAAGACACCGGGACCGCTATAGCAATCAGCCCCAGCATTTT.

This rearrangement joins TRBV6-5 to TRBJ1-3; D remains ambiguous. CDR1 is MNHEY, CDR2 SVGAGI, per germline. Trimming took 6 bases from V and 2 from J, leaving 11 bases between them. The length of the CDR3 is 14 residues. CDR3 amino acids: CASRSGEAGNTIYF. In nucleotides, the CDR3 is TGTGCCAGCAGGTCGGGAGAGGCTGGAAACACCATATATTTT.

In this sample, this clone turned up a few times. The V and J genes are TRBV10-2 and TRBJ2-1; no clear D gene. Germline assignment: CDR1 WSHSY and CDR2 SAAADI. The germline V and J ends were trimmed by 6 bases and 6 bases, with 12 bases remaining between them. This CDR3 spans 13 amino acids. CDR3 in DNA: TGCGCCAGCAGGAGCGCCAGACCCAATGAGCAGTTCTTC. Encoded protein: CASRSARPNEQFF.

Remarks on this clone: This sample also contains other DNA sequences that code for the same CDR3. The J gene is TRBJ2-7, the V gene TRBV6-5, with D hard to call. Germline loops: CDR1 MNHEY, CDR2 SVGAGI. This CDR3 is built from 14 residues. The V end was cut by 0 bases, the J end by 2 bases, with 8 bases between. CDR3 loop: CASSYSAGPYEQYF. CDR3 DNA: TGTGCCAGCAGTTACTCGGCAGGCCCCTACGAGCAGTACTTC.

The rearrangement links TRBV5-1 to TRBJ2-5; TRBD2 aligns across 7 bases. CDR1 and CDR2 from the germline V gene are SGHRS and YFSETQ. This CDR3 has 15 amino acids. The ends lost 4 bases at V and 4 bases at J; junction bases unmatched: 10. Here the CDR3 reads CASSPGGSVGETQYF. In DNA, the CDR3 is TGCGCCAGCAGCCCCGGCGGGAGTGTAGGAGAGACCCAGTACTTC.

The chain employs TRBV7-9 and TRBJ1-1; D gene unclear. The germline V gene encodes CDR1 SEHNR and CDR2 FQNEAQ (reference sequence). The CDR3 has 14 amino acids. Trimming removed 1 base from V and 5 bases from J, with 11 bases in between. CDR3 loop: CASSLDPPGTEAFF. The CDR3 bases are TGTGCCAGCAGCTTAGACCCCCCAGGTACTGAAGCTTTCTTT.

This CDR3 is CASGQQTSFGEQFF. For the CDR3, the DNA is TGTGCCAGTGGCCAACAGACTTCCTTCGGTGAGCAGTTCTTC. This chain joins TRBV19 and TRBJ2-1, with no clear D. V was trimmed by 8 bases and J by 9 bases, leaving 20 bases between them. The CDR3 totals 14 residues. Germline values: CDR1 LNHDA, CDR2 SQIVND (reference sequence).

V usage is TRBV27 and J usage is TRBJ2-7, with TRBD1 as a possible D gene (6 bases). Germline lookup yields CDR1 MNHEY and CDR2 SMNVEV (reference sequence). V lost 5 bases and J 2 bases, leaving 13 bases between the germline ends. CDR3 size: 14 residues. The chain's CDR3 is CASSRRDTTYEQYF. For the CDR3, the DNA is TGTGCCAGCAGTCGCCGGGACACGACCTACGAGCAGTACTTC.

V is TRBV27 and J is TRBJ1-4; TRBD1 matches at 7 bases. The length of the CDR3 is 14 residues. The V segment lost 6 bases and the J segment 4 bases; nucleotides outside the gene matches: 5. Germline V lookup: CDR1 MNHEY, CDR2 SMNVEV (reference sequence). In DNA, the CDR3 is TGTGCCAGCAGCCAACAGGGGTTTAATGAAAAACTGTTTTTT. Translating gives CASSQQGFNEKLFF.

CDR3 DNA sequence: TGTGCCAGCAGCTCGTTGGGTGGGCGAAGCTCCTACGAGCAGTACTTC. This encodes CASSSLGGRSSYEQYF. The rearrangement links TRBV11-2 to TRBJ2-7; no definite D call. In germline, CDR1 is SGHAT, CDR2 FQNNGV. The CDR3 contains 16 residues. V gave up 4 bases and J gave up 0 bases, with 16 bases separating them.

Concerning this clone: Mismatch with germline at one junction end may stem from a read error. CDR3 loop: CASSERDRGTTIYF. CDR3 in DNA: TGTGCCAGCAGTGAAAGGGACAGGGGAACCACCATATATTTT. V is TRBV6-1 and J is TRBJ1-3; 10 bases align to TRBD1. Per germline, CDR1 MNHNS and CDR2 SASEGT. The CDR3 totals 14 residues.

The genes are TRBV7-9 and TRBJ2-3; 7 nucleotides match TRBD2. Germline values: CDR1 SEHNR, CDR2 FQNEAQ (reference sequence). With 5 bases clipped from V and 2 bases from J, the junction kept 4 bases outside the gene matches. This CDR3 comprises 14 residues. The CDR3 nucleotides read TGTGCCAGCAGCGGACTAGTTTCCACAGATACGCAGTATTTT. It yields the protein CASSGLVSTDTQYF.

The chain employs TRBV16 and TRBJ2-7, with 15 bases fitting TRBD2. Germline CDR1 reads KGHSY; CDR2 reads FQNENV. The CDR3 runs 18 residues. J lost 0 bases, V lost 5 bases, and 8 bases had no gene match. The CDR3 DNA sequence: TGTGCCAGCAGCTCCCCCGGGACTAGCGGGAGGTTCTCCTACGAGCAGTACTTC. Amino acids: CASSSPGTSGRFSYEQYF. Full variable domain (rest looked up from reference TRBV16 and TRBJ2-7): GEEVAQTPKHLVRGEGQKAKLYCAPIKGHSYVFWYQQVLKNEFKFLISFQNENVFDETGMPKERFSAKCLPNSPCSLEIQATKLEDSAVYFCASSSPGTSGRFSYEQYFGPGTRLTVT.

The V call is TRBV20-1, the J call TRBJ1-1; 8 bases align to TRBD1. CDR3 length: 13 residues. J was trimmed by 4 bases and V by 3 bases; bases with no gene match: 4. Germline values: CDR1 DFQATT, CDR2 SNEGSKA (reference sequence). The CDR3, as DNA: TGCAGTGCTAGTCAGGGGGCCCCCACTGAAGCTTTCTTT. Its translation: CSASQGAPTEAFF.

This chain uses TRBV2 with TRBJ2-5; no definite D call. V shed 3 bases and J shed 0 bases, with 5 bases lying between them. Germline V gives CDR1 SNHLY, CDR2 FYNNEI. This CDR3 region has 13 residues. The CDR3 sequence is CASSDMDQETQYF. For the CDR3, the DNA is TGTGCCAGCAGTGATATGGACCAAGAGACCCAGTACTTC.

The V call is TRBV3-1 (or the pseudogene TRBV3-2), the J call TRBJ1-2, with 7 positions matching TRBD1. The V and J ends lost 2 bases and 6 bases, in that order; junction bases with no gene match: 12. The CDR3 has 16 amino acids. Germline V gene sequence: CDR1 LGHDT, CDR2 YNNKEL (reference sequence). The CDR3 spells CASSQRSLQGTDGYTF. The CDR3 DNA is TGTGCCAGCAGCCAAAGAAGCCTCCAGGGGACAGATGGCTACACCTTC.

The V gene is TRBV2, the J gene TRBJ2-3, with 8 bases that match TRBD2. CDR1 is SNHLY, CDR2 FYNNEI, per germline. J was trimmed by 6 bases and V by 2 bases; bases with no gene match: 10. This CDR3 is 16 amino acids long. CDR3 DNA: TGTGCCAGCAGTGAAAGGGCGGGAGGATTGGCGGATACGCAGTATTTT. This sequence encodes CASSERAGGLADTQYF.

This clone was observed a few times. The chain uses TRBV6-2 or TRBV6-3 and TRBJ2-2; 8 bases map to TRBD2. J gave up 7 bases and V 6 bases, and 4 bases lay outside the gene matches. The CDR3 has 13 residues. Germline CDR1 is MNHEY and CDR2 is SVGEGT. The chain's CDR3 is CASSPGTSGELFF. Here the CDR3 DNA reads TGTGCCAGCAGCCCTGGGACTAGCGGGGAGCTGTTTTTT.

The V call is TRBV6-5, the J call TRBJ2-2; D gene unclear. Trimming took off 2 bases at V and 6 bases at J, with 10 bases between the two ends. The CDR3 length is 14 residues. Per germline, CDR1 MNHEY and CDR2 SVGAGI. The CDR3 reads CASSYPIPPGELFF. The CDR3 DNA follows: TGTGCCAGCAGTTACCCTATTCCGCCCGGGGAGCTGTTTTTT.

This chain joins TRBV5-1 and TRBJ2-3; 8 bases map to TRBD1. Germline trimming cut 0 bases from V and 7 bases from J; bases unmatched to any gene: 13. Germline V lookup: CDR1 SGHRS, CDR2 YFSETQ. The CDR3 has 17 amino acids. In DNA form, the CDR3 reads TGCGCCAGCAGCTTGGTTGCGGGGCAGGGGGCGCGTAATACGCAGTATTTT. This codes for CASSLVAGQGARNTQYF.